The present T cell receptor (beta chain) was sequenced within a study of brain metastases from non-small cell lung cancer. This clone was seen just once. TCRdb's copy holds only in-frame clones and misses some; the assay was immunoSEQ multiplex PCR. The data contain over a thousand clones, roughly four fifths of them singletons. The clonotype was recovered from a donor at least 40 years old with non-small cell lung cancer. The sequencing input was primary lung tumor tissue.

CDR3 loop: CASSPTGYGSYEQYF. For the CDR3, the DNA is TGTGCCAGCTCGCCGACAGGGTACGGCTCCTACGAGCAGTACTTC. The chain links TRBV18 to TRBJ2-7; 7 positions agree with TRBD1. This CDR3 comprises 15 residues. The V gene's germline CDR1 is KGHSH and CDR2 LQKENI. V was pared by 6 bases and J by 0 bases, with 8 bases of the junction left unmatched.